This T cell receptor (beta chain) was retrieved from a study of blood T cells in healthy people across ages. No fewer than 6 million PBMCs went into each sample. V lost 2 bases and J lost 6, with 12 bases in between. This CDR3 is 14 amino acids long. Per the germline V gene, CDR1 is WSHSY and CDR2 is SAAADI. Regarding this clonotype: Its antigen remains unknown.

PCR was performed a second time for roughly 7 to 12 cycles using a sample-barcoded 5' primer and a J-beta primer mix. TCRdb re-derived calls from the 5' RACE reads in MiXCR, one entry per CDR3 protein. The sample holds approximately 780,000 distinct CDR3 sequences, roughly 26% seen once. Study results and caveats: Comparison with aged donors showed that long-lived donors had more naive CD4+ cells and higher diversity.

The sample also formed part of further work on T cells of mothers and their children. That report notes: cDNA synthesis used all extracted RNA, about 1.5 ug per 15 ul.

The sequencing input was blood. The chain employs TRBV10-2 and TRBJ2-3; TRBD2 might be the D (5 bases). The sequence came from a boy between 10 and 17 years old in good health. DNA for the CDR3: TGCGCCAGCAGTGAGCCCAGAACTAGGGATACGCAGTATTTT. As protein: CASSEPRTRDTQYF.